The table lists the clone carrying this T cell receptor (beta chain) with a few counts. What it binds is not known. The sample comes from a study of OX40 agonist ivuxolimab in advanced cancers. Across the whole study: The study enrolled dose-escalation patients with hepatocellular carcinoma, melanoma, renal cell or head and neck cancer. Notes on the study in general: CD4+ and CD8+ blood T cells expanded clonally by week 6 at 0.1 to 3.0 mg/kg.

Method: immunoSEQ multiplex PCR; TCRdb's copy keeps in-frame clones and lacks some. The table includes about 66,000 clones, around 87% detected once. The CDR3 sequence is 14 residues long. Germline loops: CDR1 SEHNR, CDR2 FQNEAQ (reference sequence). The V end was cut by 11 bases, the J end by 9 bases, with 20 bases between. This specimen consisted of CD4+ or CD8+ T cells sorted from blood, obtained in a trial of the OX40 agonist ivuxolimab. This sequence originates from an adult with an advanced solid tumor such as melanoma, head and neck, liver or kidney cancer. V and J are TRBV7-9 and TRBJ1-6; D not certain. The CDR3 reads CAAGSEEAFSPLHF. The CDR3 DNA reads as TGTGCCGCCGGCAGTGAGGAGGCATTTTCACCCCTCCACTTT.